What follows are 12 T cell receptor beta chains derived from one specimen sequenced in a study of T cell responses to AZD1222 COVID-19 vaccine. Here immunoSEQ multiplex PCR was the method, and the copy in TCRdb shows in-frame clones only, minus some. The data show 180,000 or so clones, about 91% seen once. The sample here was peripheral blood, taken on day 0 of AZD1222 vaccination. These receptors were collected from an adult in good health.

This clone appeared a single time. The chain is built from TRBV2 and TRBJ2-7; D unresolved. CDR1 SNHLY and CDR2 FYNNEI come from the germline V gene. The CDR3 loop spans 15 amino acids. V was clipped by 2 bases and J by 2 bases, with 13 bases between them. The CDR3 here is CASSEIGIGTYEQYF. CDR3 bases: TGTGCCAGCAGTGAAATAGGGATAGGTACCTACGAGCAGTACTTC. Full variable domain (outside the CDR3, taken from reference TRBV2 and TRBJ2-7): EPEVTQTPSHQVTQMGQEVILRCVPISNHLYFYWYRQILGQKVEFLVSFYNNEISEKSEIFDDQFSVERPDGSNFTLKIRSTKLEDSAMYFCASSEIGIGTYEQYFGPGTRLTVT.

The chain carries TRBV4-2 and TRBJ2-5; 8 positions agree with TRBD2. This CDR3 spans 17 amino acids. Germline trimming cut 11 bases from V and 5 bases from J; bases unmatched to any gene: 22. Germline CDR1 reads LGHNA; CDR2 reads YNFKEQ. CDR3 in DNA: TGTGCCCCCACTTTGGGGGGCGGGGGGCCGGCATGGGAGACCCAGTACTTC. Translating it yields CAPTLGGGGPAWETQYF.

The genes are TRBV9 and TRBJ1-2; 11 bases agree with TRBD1. J lost 8 bases, V lost 0 bases, and 3 bases had no gene match. Germline V lookup: CDR1 SGDLS, CDR2 YYNGEE. The CDR3 runs to 14 residues. CDR3 bases: TGTGCCAGCAGCGTAGAAAGGACAGGGGGCGGCTACACCTTC. The encoded protein is CASSVERTGGGYTF.

The count of this clone is one. The chain joins TRBV5-1 to TRBJ1-1, with D uncertain. The germline CDR1 and CDR2 sequences are SGHRS and YFSETQ. V was clipped by 5 bases and J by 0 bases, with 14 bases between them. CDR3 length equals 15 residues. The CDR3 DNA is TGCGCCAGCAGACGCAAAGCGAGGTTGAACACTGAAGCTTTCTTT. Protein sequence: CASRRKARLNTEAFF.

J is TRBJ1-6 and V is TRBV30; D call uncertain. Trimming removed 1 base from V and 1 base from J, with 11 bases in between. The CDR3 length is 16 residues. CDR1 is GTSNPN, CDR2 SVGIG, per germline (reference sequence). This chain's CDR3 is CAWSGSSRSYNSPLHF. CDR3 DNA: TGTGCCTGGAGTGGTAGTTCGCGATCCTATAATTCACCCCTCCACTTT.

V is TRBV7-9 and J is TRBJ1-2; D unresolved. Trimming left V 1 base short and J 0 bases short, with 6 bases between. The CDR3 runs 14 residues. The germline gives CDR1 SEHNR, CDR2 FQNEAQ (reference sequence). The CDR3 spells CASSLGLANYGYTF. As DNA, the CDR3 is TGTGCCAGCAGCTTAGGTCTAGCTAACTATGGCTACACCTTC.

V is TRBV9 and J is TRBJ1-6; TRBD1 matches 9 bases. The J segment lost 7 bases and the V segment lost 2 bases, leaving 4 bases of the junction unmatched. The CDR3 contains 15 residues. The V gene's germline CDR1 is SGDLS and CDR2 YYNGEE. This CDR3 reads CASSVGTGSNSPLHF. CDR3 DNA: TGTGCCAGCAGCGTGGGGACAGGGTCAAATTCACCCCTCCACTTT. Using reference TRBV9 and TRBJ1-6 for the parts outside the CDR3, the full variable domain is DSGVTQTPKHLITATGQRVTLRCSPRSGDLSVYWYQQSLDQGLQFLIQYYNGEERAKGNILERFSAQQFPDLHSELNLSSLELGDSALYFCASSVGTGSNSPLHFGNGTRLTVT.

In its sample, this clone was seen a few times. This chain connects TRBV6-5 to TRBJ1-6, with unresolved D. Germline V gene lookup returns CDR1 MNHEY and CDR2 SVGAGI. With 4 bases removed from V and 7 bases from J, the gap between germline ends came to 14 bases. CDR3 length equals 15 residues. The CDR3 nucleotides are TGTGCCAGCAGTTTTTCACGGATGGGGAATTCACCCCTCCACTTT. Encoded protein: CASSFSRMGNSPLHF.

The chain joins TRBV2 to TRBJ1-4; 8 bases line up with TRBD1. The CDR3 contains 15 residues. The germline V gene has CDR1 SNHLY and CDR2 FYNNEI. With 7 bases clipped from V and 0 bases from J, the junction kept 4 bases outside the gene matches. CDR3 sequence (DNA): TGTGCCAGCACCCAACAGGGGGCAACTAATGAAAAACTGTTTTTT. It specifies CASTQQGATNEKLFF.

This clone was counted once. The chain links TRBV5-1 to TRBJ2-5, with TRBD1 identical over 8 bases. The CDR3 sequence is 15 residues long. After removal of 0 bases from V and 5 bases from J, the junction contained 6 bases not matched to a gene. CDR1 and CDR2 from the germline V gene are SGHRS and YFSETQ. The CDR3 is CASSLGQGAGETQYF. In nucleotides, the CDR3 is TGCGCCAGCAGCTTGGGGCAGGGGGCAGGTGAGACCCAGTACTTC.

This clone showed up just once. The chain is built from TRBV5-1 and TRBJ2-3; 9 positions agree with TRBD1. J was trimmed by 6 bases and V by 0 bases; bases with no gene match: 8. In germline, CDR1 is SGHRS, CDR2 YFSETQ. This CDR3 is 16 amino acids long. The CDR3 is CASSLAVQGAGDTQYF. The CDR3 nucleotides read TGCGCCAGCAGCTTGGCCGTACAGGGGGCGGGCGATACGCAGTATTTT.

The chain uses TRBV7-7 and TRBJ1-1, with D maybe TRBD1 (5 bases). Trimming cost V 5 bases and J 1 base, with 8 bases left between them. Germline values: CDR1 SSHAT, CDR2 FNYEAQ (reference sequence). The CDR3 totals 13 residues. CDR3 sequence reads: CASSLTENTEAFF. DNA for the CDR3: TGTGCCAGCAGCCTGACAGAGAACACTGAAGCTTTCTTT.